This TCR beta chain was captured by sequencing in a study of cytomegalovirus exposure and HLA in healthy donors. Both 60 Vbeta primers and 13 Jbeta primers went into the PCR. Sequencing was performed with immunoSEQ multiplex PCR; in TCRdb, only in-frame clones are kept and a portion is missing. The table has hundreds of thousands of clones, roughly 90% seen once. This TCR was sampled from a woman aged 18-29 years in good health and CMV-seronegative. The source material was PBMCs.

The CDR3 region has the DNA TGCAGCGTTGAAGATCTCAGTGCCAGTGTCAATGAGCAGTTCTTC. This codes for CSVEDLSASVNEQFF. The chain employs TRBV29-1 and TRBJ2-1; D not resolved. Germline V gene lookup returns CDR1 SQVTM and CDR2 ANQGSEA. V lost 0 bases and J 6 bases, leaving 15 bases between the germline ends. The CDR3 is 15 residues long.